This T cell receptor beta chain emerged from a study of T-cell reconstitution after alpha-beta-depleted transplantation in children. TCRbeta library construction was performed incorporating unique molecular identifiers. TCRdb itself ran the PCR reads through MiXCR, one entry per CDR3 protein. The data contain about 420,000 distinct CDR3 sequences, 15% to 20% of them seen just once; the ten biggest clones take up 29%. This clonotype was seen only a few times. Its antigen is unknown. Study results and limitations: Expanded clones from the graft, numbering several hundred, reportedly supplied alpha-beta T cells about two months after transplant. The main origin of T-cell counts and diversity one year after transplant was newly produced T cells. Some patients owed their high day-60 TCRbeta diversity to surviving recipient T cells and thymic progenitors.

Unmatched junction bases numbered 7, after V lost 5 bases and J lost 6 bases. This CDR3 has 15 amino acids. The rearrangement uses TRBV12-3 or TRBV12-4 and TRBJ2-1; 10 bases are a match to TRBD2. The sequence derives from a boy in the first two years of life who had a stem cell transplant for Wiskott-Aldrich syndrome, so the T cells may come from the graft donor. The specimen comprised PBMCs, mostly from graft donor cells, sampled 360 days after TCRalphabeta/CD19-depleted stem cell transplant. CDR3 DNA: TGTGCCAGCAGTCCCCTAGCGGGGGTTATCAATGAGCAGTTCTTC. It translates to CASSPLAGVINEQFF.